These 5 T cell receptor beta chains came from one sample sequenced in a study of T cell responses to AZD1222 COVID-19 vaccine. The table came from immunoSEQ multiplex PCR; TCRdb's copy has only in-frame clones and leaves some out. The data show about 140,000 clones, approximately 92% seen once. Sequencing was performed on peripheral blood, taken 28 days after the second AZD1222 dose. The receptors come from an adult who received the AZD1222 COVID-19 vaccine.

The chain couples TRBV19 to TRBJ2-3; either TRBD1 or TRBD2 may supply D (7 bases each). The CDR3 extends over 14 amino acids. Looked up from germline, CDR1 is LNHDA and CDR2 is SQIVND (reference sequence). V lost 4 bases and J 4 bases, leaving 12 bases between the germline ends. CDR3 in amino acids: CASSREGAADTQYF. The CDR3 DNA sequence: TGTGCCAGTAGTAGGGAGGGGGCAGCAGATACGCAGTATTTT.

The V and J genes are TRBV6-5 and TRBJ2-2; no clear D gene. The CDR3 sequence is 13 residues long. V lost 8 bases to trimming and J lost 6 bases, with 13 bases between them. The germline gives CDR1 MNHEY, CDR2 SVGAGI. The CDR3 bases are TGTGCCAGCCATTTAGGGTTTTCCGGGGAGCTGTTTTTT. Protein product: CASHLGFSGELFF.

V usage is TRBV5-1 and J usage is TRBJ1-2, with D uncertain. Between the trimmed V and J ends, which lost 2 bases and 8 bases, there was a span of 13 bases. Germline loops: CDR1 SGHRS, CDR2 YFSETQ. CDR3 size: 13 residues. The CDR3 sequence is CASSLVRLKGYTF. CDR3 bases: TGCGCCAGCAGCTTAGTCAGGTTGAAGGGCTACACCTTC.

The J gene is TRBJ2-2, the V gene TRBV29-1; TRBD2 is a possible D gene (6 bases). Germline CDR1 SQVTM, CDR2 ANQGSEA. This CDR3 contains 15 residues. The germline V and J ends were trimmed by 4 bases and 0 bases, with 12 bases remaining between them. CDR3 protein: CSVVGGTTNTGELFF. CDR3 in DNA: TGCAGCGTTGTAGGCGGGACCACGAACACCGGGGAGCTGTTTTTT.

The chain recombines TRBV4-2 with TRBJ2-7, with 10 positions matching TRBD2. This CDR3 is built from 15 residues. The V segment lost 1 base and the J segment 4 bases; nucleotides outside the gene matches: 4. CDR1 is LGHNA, CDR2 YNFKEQ, per germline. Written as DNA, the CDR3 is TGTGCCAGCAGCCAAGCTGGACTAGCGGAATACGAGCAGTACTTC. Protein: CASSQAGLAEYEQYF.